Below are 26 T cell receptor beta chains sequenced from a single sample in a study of regulatory T cells in long-lasting Graves disease. The authors built TCR beta libraries using iRepertoire HTBI primers and Arm-PCR of CDR3 regions. TCRdb itself ran the multiplex PCR reads through MiXCR, one entry per CDR3 protein. The table has some 430,000 distinct CDR3 sequences, roughly 21% seen once. The time point was: persistent/refractory GD, antithyroid drugs over 5 years with positive TRAb. After RNA was extracted from PBMCs, the TCR library was made from it. Specimen: peripheral blood mononuclear cells (PBMCs), collected when the disease was refractory, from a patient treated with antithyroid drugs. These receptors originate from a female donor with Graves disease.

In this sample, this clonotype turned up a few times. The V gene is TRBV2, the J gene TRBJ2-2; TRBD2 agrees at 12 bases. Germline CDR1 is SNHLY and CDR2 is FYNNEI. CDR3 length: 15 amino acids. J was trimmed by 6 bases and V by 3 bases; bases with no gene match: 2. CDR3 loop: CASSETSGGPGELFF. The CDR3 region has the DNA TGTGCCAGCAGTGAGACTAGCGGGGGCCCCGGGGAGCTGTTTTTT.

This clonotype occurred a few times. This sequence joins TRBV24-1 and TRBJ1-5; TRBD1 might be the D (6 bases). V lost 2 bases and J lost 7, with 17 bases in between. There are 16 residues in the CDR3. In germline, CDR1 is KGHDR, CDR2 SFDVKD. In nucleotides, the CDR3 is TGTGCCACCAGTGATTCGACTCGAGGGGGATGGCAGCCCCAGCATTTT. Protein product: CATSDSTRGGWQPQHF.

The chain joins TRBV7-9 to TRBJ1-1, with D hard to call. In germline, CDR1 is SEHNR, CDR2 FQNEAQ (reference sequence). Trimming removed 0 bases from V and 8 bases from J, with 10 bases in between. The CDR3 length is 13 residues. For the CDR3, the DNA is TGTGCCAGCAGCTTAGCAGGAGACAACGAAGCTTTCTTT. Translating gives CASSLAGDNEAFF. The complete variable domain, with remaining parts taken from reference TRBV7-9 and TRBJ1-1, reads DTGVSQNPRHKITKRGQNVTFRCDPISEHNRLYWYRQTLGQGPEFLTYFQNEAQLEKSRLLSDRFSAERPKGSFSTLEIQRTEQGDSAMYLCASSLAGDNEAFFGQGTRLTVV.

A remark on this clonotype: It may be a read error: a sequence one base away is much more abundant. The genes are TRBV28 and TRBJ2-7; TRBD1 agrees at 8 bases. In germline, CDR1 is MDHEN, CDR2 SYDVKM. CDR3 length: 13 residues. CDR3 DNA sequence: TGTGCCGGCAGATCGACAGGGGATTACGAGCAGTACTTC. Residues: CAGRSTGDYEQYF. Full variable domain (missing parts from reference TRBV28 and TRBJ2-7): DVKVTQSSRYLVKRTGEKVFLECVQDMDHENMFWYRQDPGLGLRLIYFSYDVKMKEKGDIPEGYSVSREKKERFSLILESASTNQTSMYLCAGRSTGDYEQYFGPGTRLTVT.

Only a few counts were recorded for this clonotype. The chain carries TRBV20-1 and TRBJ2-7; TRBD1 matches 8 bases. The length of the CDR3 is 14 residues. CDR1 DFQATT and CDR2 SNEGSKA come from the germline V gene (reference sequence). J lost 4 bases, V lost 0 bases, and 5 bases had no gene match. The CDR3 here is CSAREPTGAYEQYF. The CDR3 DNA sequence: TGCAGTGCTAGAGAGCCGACAGGGGCGTACGAGCAGTACTTC.

Remarks on this clonotype: Given a much more abundant clone one base away, this may be a read error. The chain is built from TRBV28 and TRBJ1-2; D is unclear. Germline values: CDR1 MDHEN, CDR2 SYDVKM. This CDR3 spans 18 amino acids. V shed 4 bases and J shed 0 bases, with 21 bases lying between them. CDR3 nucleotides: TGTGCCAGCAGTTCAGCCGGGCCGGGAAAGAGGCCTAACTATGGCTACACCTTC. This encodes CASSSAGPGKRPNYGYTF.

The sample holds many counts of this clonotype. The J gene is TRBJ2-6, the V gene TRBV6-5, with 7 bases matching TRBD1. The CDR3 sequence is 17 residues long. J gave up 2 bases and V 2 bases, and 6 bases lay outside the gene matches. CDR1 and CDR2 (germline): MNHEY, SVGAGI. The CDR3 here is CASSYDRDVAGANVLTF. The CDR3 region has the DNA TGTGCCAGCAGTTACGACAGGGATGTGGCTGGGGCCAACGTCCTGACTTTC.

The chain carries TRBV19 and TRBJ1-5, with 7 bases fitting TRBD1. Germline CDR1 and CDR2: LNHDA and SQIVND (reference sequence). The CDR3 loop spans 15 amino acids. The junction had 10 bases not matched to a gene; V was cut back by 7 bases and J by 4 bases. Here the CDR3 reads CASTPGQRTNQPQHF. In DNA, the CDR3 is TGTGCCAGTACTCCGGGACAGAGAACGAATCAGCCCCAGCATTTT.

This clonotype has just a few counts. The J gene is TRBJ2-3, the V gene TRBV6-5; D gene unclear. The germline gives CDR1 MNHEY, CDR2 SVGAGI. Trimming shortened V by 2 bases and J by 1 base, and 4 bases separated the two germline ends. The CDR3 totals 13 residues. In DNA, the CDR3 is TGTGCCAGCAGTTACACGGGCACAGATACGCAGTATTTT. Amino acid sequence: CASSYTGTDTQYF.

This clonotype occurred a few times. The V gene is TRBV3-1, the J gene TRBJ2-7; perhaps TRBD1 as D (7 bases). The CDR3 loop spans 13 amino acids. Germline assignment: CDR1 LGHDT and CDR2 YNNKEL (reference sequence). The V gene lost 3 bases and the J gene lost 7 bases, with 13 bases spanning the gap. The CDR3 here is CASSQEGAGEQYF. Written as DNA, the CDR3 is TGTGCCAGCAGCCAGGAGGGGGCGGGGGAGCAGTACTTC.

This clonotype was seen repeatedly, ten times or more. V gene TRBV6-1 combines with J gene TRBJ2-1; 8 bases agree with TRBD2. Germline-derived CDR1 and CDR2 are MNHNS and SASEGT. V lost 4 bases to trimming and J lost 8 bases; unmatched junction nucleotides: 10. The CDR3 sequence is 15 residues long. This CDR3 is CASSAGLEVLHEQFF. The CDR3 DNA follows: TGTGCCAGCAGTGCGGGACTAGAAGTACTCCATGAGCAGTTCTTC.

This clonotype has just a few counts. J is TRBJ1-3 and V is TRBV28; tentative D call: TRBD1 (5 bases). V was clipped by 4 bases and J by 0 bases, with 13 bases between them. This CDR3 contains 16 residues. Germline loops: CDR1 MDHEN, CDR2 SYDVKM. This CDR3 reads CASSSPTVLSGNTIYF. The CDR3 DNA reads TGTGCCAGCAGTTCGCCGACAGTTCTCTCTGGAAACACCATATATTTT. Based on the CDR3 plus reference TRBV28 and TRBJ1-3, the full variable domain is DVKVTQSSRYLVKRTGEKVFLECVQDMDHENMFWYRQDPGLGLRLIYFSYDVKMKEKGDIPEGYSVSREKKERFSLILESASTNQTSMYLCASSSPTVLSGNTIYFGEGSWLTVV.

Many counts were recorded for this clonotype. This chain connects TRBV6-1 to TRBJ1-1; D is ambiguous. The CDR3 is 13 amino acids. V dropped 7 bases and J dropped 0 bases, with 9 bases sitting between them. Germline V gives CDR1 MNHNS, CDR2 SASEGT. The CDR3 spells CASISALNTEAFF. The DNA of the CDR3 is TGTGCCAGCATATCGGCTCTGAACACTGAAGCTTTCTTT.

This clonotype was seen just once. The gene calls are TRBV7-9 and TRBJ1-5, with 11 bases that match TRBD1. The J segment lost 11 bases and the V segment lost 5 bases, leaving 11 bases of the junction unmatched. Germline-derived CDR1 and CDR2 are SEHNR and FQNEAQ (reference sequence). The CDR3 loop spans 15 amino acids. This CDR3 reads CASSPTPGQGVTQHF. The CDR3 nucleotides read TGTGCCAGCAGCCCAACACCGGGACAGGGGGTTACCCAGCATTTT.

Of note for this clonotype: It may be a read error: a sequence one base away is much more abundant. The chain combines TRBV19 with TRBJ2-2; TRBD2 might be the D (5 bases). V dropped 9 bases and J dropped 6 bases, with 11 bases sitting between them. The CDR3 loop spans 12 amino acids. Germline CDR1 LNHDA, CDR2 SQIVND (reference sequence). CDR3 bases: TGTGCCAGCCAGAGGAGGCCCGGGGAGCTGTTTTTT. This encodes CASQRRPGELFF.

Ten or more counts support this clonotype. The chain links TRBV25-1 to TRBJ2-5; possibly TRBD2 for D (7 bases). Trimming removed 2 bases from V and 1 base from J, with 11 bases in between. Germline V gene data show CDR1 as MGHDK and CDR2 as SYGVNS. CDR3 size: 15 residues. The CDR3 here is CASSEMGGAQETQYF. The CDR3 nucleotides read TGTGCCAGCAGTGAAATGGGGGGGGCCCAAGAGACCCAGTACTTC.

A few counts support this clonotype. The rearrangement joins TRBV11-2 to TRBJ2-7; D gene ambiguous. This CDR3 has 14 amino acids. V lost 2 bases and J 0 bases, leaving 8 bases between the germline ends. Looked up from germline, CDR1 is SGHAT and CDR2 is FQNNGV. The CDR3 DNA reads TGTGCCAGCAGCTTATTTGGGATCTCCTACGAGCAGTACTTC. This gives the protein CASSLFGISYEQYF.

The CDR3 region is CASSYSVSWDPNDTQYF. CDR3 nucleotides: TGTGCCAGCAGTTACTCGGTTTCTTGGGACCCCAATGATACGCAGTATTTT. V gene TRBV6-2 or TRBV6-3 combines with J gene TRBJ2-3; tentatively, D is TRBD1 or TRBD2 (5 bases each). The CDR3 is 17 amino acids. Germline V gene sequence: CDR1 MNHEY, CDR2 SVGEGT. The V gene lost 0 bases and the J gene lost 6 bases, with 19 bases spanning the gap.

The chain joins TRBV7-2 to TRBJ1-2; no reliable D call. V lost 5 bases, J lost 4 bases, and 8 bases lay in between. This CDR3 is built from 12 residues. The germline V gene encodes CDR1 SGHTA and CDR2 FQGNSA. CDR3 in amino acids: CASSAVSYGYTF. The CDR3 nucleotides read TGTGCCAGCAGCGCTGTATCCTATGGCTACACCTTC.

J is TRBJ2-3 and V is TRBV28; a weak D match, TRBD1 (6 bases). V gave up 6 bases and J gave up 5 bases, with 15 bases separating them. Germline CDR1 and CDR2: MDHEN and SYDVKM. The CDR3 is 14 amino acids. The CDR3 nucleotides read TGTGCCAGCAGCTCCTCCGGGACAAGAGATACGCAGTATTTT. This translates into CASSSSGTRDTQYF.

This clonotype showed up many times. This CDR3 is CASSLLGPPYEQYF. The CDR3 DNA reads TGTGCCAGCAGTTTATTGGGGCCTCCCTACGAGCAGTACTTC. V usage is TRBV27 and J usage is TRBJ2-7; D perhaps matches TRBD1 (5 bases). V gave up 1 base and J gave up 2 bases, with 9 bases separating them. Germline V gives CDR1 MNHEY, CDR2 SMNVEV (reference sequence). The CDR3 length is 14 residues.

A note on this clonotype: A much bigger clone sits one base away, suggesting this may be a read error. The rearrangement uses TRBV15 and TRBJ1-1; D gene uncertain. V dropped 1 base and J dropped 1 base, with 7 bases sitting between them. The germline V gene encodes CDR1 LNHNV and CDR2 YYDKDF (reference sequence). The length of the CDR3 is 14 residues. CDR3 in DNA: TGTGCCACCAGCAGAGTCCAGAAGAACACTGAAGCTTTCTTT. It codes for CATSRVQKNTEAFF.

V usage is TRBV9 and J usage is TRBJ2-1; TRBD2 is a possible D gene (6 bases). The CDR3 has 15 residues. V was clipped by 1 base and J by 5 bases, with 13 bases between them. Germline assignment: CDR1 SGDLS and CDR2 YYNGEE. The CDR3 region is CASSVLRERNNEQFF. Written as DNA, the CDR3 is TGTGCCAGCAGCGTACTCCGGGAGAGGAACAATGAGCAGTTCTTC.

This clonotype has ten or more counts. The gene calls are TRBV11-2 and TRBJ2-7; D tentatively reads TRBD1 or TRBD2 (5 bases each). This CDR3 contains 13 residues. V lost 3 bases and J 3 bases, leaving 9 bases between the germline ends. The germline CDR1 and CDR2 sequences are SGHAT and FQNNGV. The CDR3 DNA sequence: TGTGCCAGCAGCTTGGGACCGAACTACGAGCAGTACTTC. Protein sequence: CASSLGPNYEQYF.

This clonotype occurred many times. The chain links TRBV12-3 or TRBV12-4 to TRBJ1-5; D ambiguous. Trimming shortened V by 5 bases and J by 0 bases, and 11 bases separated the two germline ends. This CDR3 has 15 residues. Written as DNA, the CDR3 is TGTGCCAGCAGTCGGACGGCTTATAGCAATCAGCCCCAGCATTTT. This codes for CASSRTAYSNQPQHF.

As for this clonotype: A much larger clone sits a single nucleotide away, making a read error possible. This chain joins TRBV10-3 and TRBJ2-7, with TRBD1 matching 10 bases. The CDR3 loop spans 16 amino acids. Germline lookup yields CDR1 ENHRY and CDR2 SYGVKD. CDR3 bases: TGTGCCGTCAGTGGAAATTCCGGGACAGGGGCCTACGAGCAGTACTTC. Translation gives CAVSGNSGTGAYEQYF.